This TCR beta chain was identified during a study of blood T cell repertoires in COVID-19. Across the study: Specimens from acute and convalescent COVID-19 originated in the United States, Italy and Spain. T cells, B-cell-depleted T cells, or PBMCs supplied cDNA or gDNA.

In the original processing: By means of reference gene primer amplification, nucleated cell counts were estimated. TCRdb's table, derived via immunoSEQ multiplex PCR, lists solely in-frame clones and lacks some. V and J calls and clone size are given by that table; D and trimming were obtained from the DNA. Of 200,000 to 300,000 clones listed, 80% to 90% were seen once; the top ten hold about 5.9%. The CDR3 spans 14 residues. In germline, CDR1 is GTSNPN, CDR2 SVGIG (reference sequence). V dropped 1 base and J dropped 3 bases, with 12 bases sitting between them. The source is a man aged 60 to 75 with acute or convalescent COVID-19. The rearrangement links TRBV30 to TRBJ2-5, with D unresolved. Sequencing was carried out using peripheral blood. The CDR3: CAWSGRLREETQYF. CDR3 DNA sequence: TGTGCCTGGAGTGGTCGACTCAGAGAAGAGACCCAGTACTTC.